The entry below gives a single T cell receptor beta chain sequence along with its context. Its matching antigen is unknown. CD4+CD45RO+CD25- cells were isolated as memory CD4+ T cells. V gave up 4 bases and J gave up 5 bases; unmatched junction bases: 2. The CDR3 is made up of 13 amino acids. The germline V gene has CDR1 SGHVS and CDR2 FNYEAQ. Constant-region reverse primers amplified full-length variable regions, followed by semi-nested Nested Universal Primer A PCR. TCRdb analysed the 5' RACE reads with MiXCR anew, one entry per CDR3 protein. The sample contains under 45,000 distinct CDR3 sequences, 25% to 35% of which appear only once. Notes on the study in general: In terms of TCR gene usage, tumor memory CD4+ T cells clustered together with blood and lymph node memory CD4+ cells, as well as with lymph node naive CD4+ cells. Tumor Tregs overlapped most with tumor, then blood, naive CD4+ cells.

V gene TRBV7-6 combines with J gene TRBJ2-7; 10 bases are a match to TRBD1. The specimen was tumor-infiltrating memory CD4+ T cells sorted from the breast tumor. Regarding subset: memory CD4+ T cells, CD4+CD45RO+CD25-. The clonotype originates from a female donor with breast cancer. The CDR3 is CASSWTGGHEQYF. CDR3 bases: TGTGCCAGCAGCTGGACAGGGGGGCACGAGCAGTACTTC.